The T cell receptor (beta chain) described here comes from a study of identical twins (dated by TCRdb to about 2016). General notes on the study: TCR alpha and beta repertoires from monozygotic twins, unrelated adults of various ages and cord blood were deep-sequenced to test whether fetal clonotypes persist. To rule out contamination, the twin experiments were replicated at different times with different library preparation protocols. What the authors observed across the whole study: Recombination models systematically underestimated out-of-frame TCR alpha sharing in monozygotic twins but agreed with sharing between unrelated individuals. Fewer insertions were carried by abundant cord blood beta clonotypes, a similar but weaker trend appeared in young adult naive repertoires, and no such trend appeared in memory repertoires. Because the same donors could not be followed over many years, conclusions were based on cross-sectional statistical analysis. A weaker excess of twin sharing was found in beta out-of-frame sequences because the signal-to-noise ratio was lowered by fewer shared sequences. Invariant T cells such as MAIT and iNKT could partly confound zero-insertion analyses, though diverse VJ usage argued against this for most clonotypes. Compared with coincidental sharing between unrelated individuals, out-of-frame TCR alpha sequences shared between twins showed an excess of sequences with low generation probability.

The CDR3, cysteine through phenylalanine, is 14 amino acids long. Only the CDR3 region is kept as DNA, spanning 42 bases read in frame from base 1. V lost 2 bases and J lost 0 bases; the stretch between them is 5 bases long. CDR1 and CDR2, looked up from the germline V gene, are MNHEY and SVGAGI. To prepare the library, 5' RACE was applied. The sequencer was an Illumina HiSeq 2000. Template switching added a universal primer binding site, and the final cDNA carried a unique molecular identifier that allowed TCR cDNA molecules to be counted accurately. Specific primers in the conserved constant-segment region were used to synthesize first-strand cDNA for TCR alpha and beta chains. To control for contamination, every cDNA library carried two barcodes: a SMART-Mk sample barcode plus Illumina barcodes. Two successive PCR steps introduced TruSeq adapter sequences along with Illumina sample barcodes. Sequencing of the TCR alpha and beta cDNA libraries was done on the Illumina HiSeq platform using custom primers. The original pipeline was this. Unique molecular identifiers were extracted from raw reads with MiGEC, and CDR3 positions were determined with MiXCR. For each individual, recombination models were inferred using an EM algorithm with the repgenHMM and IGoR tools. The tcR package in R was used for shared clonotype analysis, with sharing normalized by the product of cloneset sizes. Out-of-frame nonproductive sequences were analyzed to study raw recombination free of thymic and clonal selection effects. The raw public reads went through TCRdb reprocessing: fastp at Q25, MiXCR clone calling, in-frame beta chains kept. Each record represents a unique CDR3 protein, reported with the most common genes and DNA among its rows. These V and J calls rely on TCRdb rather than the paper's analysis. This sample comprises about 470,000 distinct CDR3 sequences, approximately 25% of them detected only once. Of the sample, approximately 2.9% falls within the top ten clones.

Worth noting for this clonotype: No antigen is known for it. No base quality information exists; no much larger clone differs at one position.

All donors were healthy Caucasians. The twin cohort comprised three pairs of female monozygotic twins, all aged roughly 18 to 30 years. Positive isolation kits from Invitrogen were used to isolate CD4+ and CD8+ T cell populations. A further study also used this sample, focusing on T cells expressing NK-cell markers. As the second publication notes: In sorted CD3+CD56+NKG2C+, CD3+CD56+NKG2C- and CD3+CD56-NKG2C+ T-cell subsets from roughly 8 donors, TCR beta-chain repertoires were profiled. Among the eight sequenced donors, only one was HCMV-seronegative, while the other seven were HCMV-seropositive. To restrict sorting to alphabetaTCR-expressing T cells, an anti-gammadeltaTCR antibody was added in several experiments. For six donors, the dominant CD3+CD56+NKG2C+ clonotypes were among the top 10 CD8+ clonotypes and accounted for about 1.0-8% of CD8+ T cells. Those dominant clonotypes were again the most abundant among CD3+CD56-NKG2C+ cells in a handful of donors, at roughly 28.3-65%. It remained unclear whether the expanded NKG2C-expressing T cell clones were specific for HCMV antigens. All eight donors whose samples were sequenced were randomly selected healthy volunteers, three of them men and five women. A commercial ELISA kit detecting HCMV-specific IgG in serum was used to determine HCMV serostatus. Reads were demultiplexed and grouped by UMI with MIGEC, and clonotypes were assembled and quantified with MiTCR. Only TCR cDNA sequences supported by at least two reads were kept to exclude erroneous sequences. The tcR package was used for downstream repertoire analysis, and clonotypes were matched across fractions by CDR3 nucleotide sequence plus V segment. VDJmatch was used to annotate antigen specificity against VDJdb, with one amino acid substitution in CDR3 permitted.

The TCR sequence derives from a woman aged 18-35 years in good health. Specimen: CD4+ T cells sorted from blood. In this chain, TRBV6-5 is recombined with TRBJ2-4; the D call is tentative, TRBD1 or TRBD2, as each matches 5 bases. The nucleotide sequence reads TGTGCCAGCAGTTACGGGACAGCCAAAAACATTCAGTACTTC. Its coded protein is CASSYGTAKNIQYF.